This entry lists 5 T cell receptor beta chains sequenced from one sample in a study of blood T cell repertoires in COVID-19. The data were produced by immunoSEQ multiplex PCR, yet TCRdb's version contains in-frame clones alone and is incomplete. The profile covers hundreds of thousands of clones, with about 90% appearing a single time and 2.9% taken by the ten largest. The sequencing sample was made of PBMCs or T cells enriched from blood (not recorded which). The receptors were sampled from a woman between 50 and 59 years old who had been exposed to COVID-19.

CDR3 in DNA: TGTGCCAGCAGCGCGACAGCCGCGCAGTACTTC. It translates to CASSATAAQYF. The chain employs TRBV7-6 and TRBJ2-7; D may be TRBD1 (5 bases). Per the germline V gene, CDR1 is SGHVS and CDR2 is FNYEAQ. V shed 5 bases and J shed 9 bases, with 11 bases lying between them. This CDR3 has 11 residues.

The J gene is TRBJ1-2, the V gene TRBV7-9; tentatively, D is TRBD1 (5 bases). Germline-derived CDR1 and CDR2 are SEHNR and FQNEAQ (reference sequence). V lost 4 bases, J lost 1 base, and 13 bases lay in between. The CDR3 spans 15 residues. In DNA form, the CDR3 reads TGTGCCAGCAGCTCCGGACAAAAACTTAACTATGGCTACACCTTC. This encodes CASSSGQKLNYGYTF.

In DNA, the CDR3 is TGTGCCAGCAGCTTTTACAAACCGCACACTGAAGCTTTCTTT. Translating it yields CASSFYKPHTEAFF. The chain links TRBV5-8 to TRBJ1-1; D gene unclear. The germline gives CDR1 SGHTS, CDR2 YDEGEE. V lost 2 bases and J lost 3, with 11 bases in between. The length of the CDR3 is 14 residues. Combining the CDR3 with reference TRBV5-8 and TRBJ1-1 gives the whole variable domain EAGVTQSPTHLIKTRGQQATLRCSPISGHTSVYWYQQALGLGLQFLLWYDEGEERNRGNFPPRFSGRQFPNYSSELNVNALELEDSALYLCASSFYKPHTEAFFGQGTRLTVV.

CDR3 DNA sequence: TGTGCCAGCAGTGAAGGGACATTCCCTGGAAACACCATATATTTT. Translation gives CASSEGTFPGNTIYF. The J gene is TRBJ1-3, the V gene TRBV6-1; perhaps TRBD1 as D (5 bases). The germline V and J ends were trimmed by 1 base and 2 bases, with 9 bases remaining between them. The CDR3 is 15 amino acids. From germline, CDR1 is MNHNS and CDR2 SASEGT.

V and J are TRBV19 and TRBJ1-2; 10 bases line up with TRBD1. Unmatched junction bases numbered 7, after V lost 3 bases and J lost 0 bases. The germline gives CDR1 LNHDA, CDR2 SQIVND (reference sequence). The CDR3 has 17 amino acids. CDR3 in amino acids: CASSMGTGVPSNYGYTF. In nucleotides, the CDR3 is TGTGCCAGTAGTATGGGGACAGGGGTTCCGTCTAACTATGGCTACACCTTC.